A selection of T cell receptor beta chains follows, all from one sample in a study of radiotherapy plus CTLA-4 blockade in lung cancer. Measured with immunoSEQ multiplex PCR; TCRdb has only the in-frame clones, and not every one. Of 80,000 to 95,000 clones listed, around 83% are singletons. Here the sequenced sample was peripheral blood, taken from a patient treated with radiotherapy plus ipilimumab. These receptor sequences come from a human donor with non-small cell lung cancer who had stable disease on radiotherapy plus ipilimumab. The CDR3 runs from the conserved cysteine through the conserved F or W. D genes are given only for firm matches. The listing skips clone size in some rows; elsewhere it reads once, few, many or a size class.

TGTGCCAGTAGTAAACGCCAACAGAGCTACGAGCAGTACTTC CASSKRQQSYEQYF 14 TRBV19 - - TRBJ2-7
TGTGCCACCAGCGGCGGAGGACTGAACACCGGGGAGCTGTTTTTT CATSGGGLNTGELFF 15 TRBV15 - - TRBJ2-2
TGTGCCAGCGCGACTAGCGGGGGGCACAATGAGCAGTTCTTC CASATSGGHNEQFF 14 TRBV6-4 few TRBD2 TRBJ2-1
TGTGCCAGCAGCTTACCCGGGACAGGGTTCACTGAAGCTTTCTTT CASSLPGTGFTEAFF 15 TRBV7-9 - TRBD1 TRBJ1-1
TGTGCCAGCAGCTCCGAGAGGGGTAATGAGCAGTTCTTC CASSSERGNEQFF 13 TRBV7-2 - - TRBJ2-1
TGTGCCAGCAGCTTGGTCGCGGGGGGGCCTGTCGGGGAGCTGTTTTTT CASSLVAGGPVGELFF 16 TRBV5-6 - TRBD2 TRBJ2-2
TGTGCCAGCAGCTTAGGGTCGGAGTTCTACAATGAGCAGTTCTTC CASSLGSEFYNEQFF 15 TRBV7-2 - - TRBJ2-1
TGTGCCAGCAGCTTAGAGAGGGCAGCACAAGCTTTCTTT CASSLERAAQAFF 13 TRBV11-2 - - TRBJ1-1
TGTGCCAGCTCACGTGGAGGGGGAAACTATGGCTACACCTTC CASSRGGGNYGYTF 14 TRBV18 - - TRBJ1-2
TGTGCCAGTAGTGACAGGGGGCCAGATAGCAATCAGCCCCAGCATTTT CASSDRGPDSNQPQHF 16 TRBV19 - TRBD1 TRBJ1-5
TGTGCCAGCAGTGTCCCGAGCTCCTACGAGCAGTACTTC CASSVPSSYEQYF 13 TRBV28 - - TRBJ2-7
TGTGCCACCAGCAGAGATCCCAGGGAAGGGGATCGCAATCAGCCCCAGCATTTT CATSRDPREGDRNQPQHF 18 TRBV15 - - TRBJ1-5
TGTGCCAGCAGTTCCCTTTTTGCGACTGGGACAGGGCCTCAAGAGACCCAGTACTTC CASSSLFATGTGPQETQYF 19 TRBV28 - TRBD1 TRBJ2-5
TGTGCCAGTAGGTACGAGGACCCACTGGGGACCCAGTACTTC CASRYEDPLGTQYF 14 TRBV19 - - TRBJ2-5
TGTGCCTGGAGTGTACTTGGGGCCCAGCATTTT CAWSVLGAQHF 11 TRBV30 - - TRBJ1-5
TGTGCCAGCAGTTACTCCCCGATTCGGCCCCAGCATTTT CASSYSPIRPQHF 13 TRBV6-5 - - TRBJ1-5
TGTGCCAGCTCACCTAAGCCTACGCCCTATAATTCACCCCTCCACTTT CASSPKPTPYNSPLHF 16 TRBV18 - - TRBJ1-6
TGTGCCAGCAGCCCCGGCTCGGGGCCCCAGCATTTT CASSPGSGPQHF 12 TRBV11-2 - - TRBJ1-5
TGTGCCACCAGTAAGGCCCAAGAGACCCAGTACTTC CATSKAQETQYF 12 TRBV15 - - TRBJ2-5
TGTGCCTGGAGTGTAGGGACCCTTGGGACCGATGAGCAGTTCTTC CAWSVGTLGTDEQFF 15 TRBV30 - - TRBJ2-1
TGTGCCAGCAGCGCCCAGGAGACCCAGTACTTC CASSAQETQYF 11 TRBV2 - - TRBJ2-5
TGTGCCAGCTCACCGGAGGGACAGGGAGCAGGAAACACCATATATTTT CASSPEGQGAGNTIYF 16 TRBV18 - TRBD1 TRBJ1-3
TGTGCCAGCAGTTTATATCATGAGCGGGGGCGCGGAGAGACCCAGTACTTC CASSLYHERGRGETQYF 17 TRBV27 few TRBD2 TRBJ2-5
TGTGCCAGCAGTCCGGACAGGGGGGGCAATCAGCCCCAGCATTTT CASSPDRGGNQPQHF 15 TRBV6-5 - TRBD1 TRBJ1-5
TGCGCCAGCAGCTTGGAGCCTGCGGGGATCTCCTACGAGCAGTACTTC CASSLEPAGISYEQYF 16 TRBV5-1 - - TRBJ2-7
TGTGCCAGCAATCCGGGACACTTAGCCAAAAACATTCAGTACTTC CASNPGHLAKNIQYF 15 TRBV28 - - TRBJ2-4
TGTGCCAGCAGGGGAGCGGTCGTTAAAGAGACCCAGTACTTC CASRGAVVKETQYF 14 TRBV6-5 - - TRBJ2-5
TGTGCCAGCAGCTGGGACAGGGGTAACGAGCAGTACTTC CASSWDRGNEQYF 13 TRBV7-3 - TRBD1 TRBJ2-7
TGTGCCAGCAGTCCCGGGACAGAGAACACTGAAGCTTTCTTT CASSPGTENTEAFF 14 TRBV27 - TRBD1 TRBJ1-1
TGTGCCAGCAGCTTAGCGGTACGGAGCTCTGGAAACACCATATATTTT CASSLAVRSSGNTIYF 16 TRBV7-2 many - TRBJ1-3
TGTGCCAGCAGCTGGCGGGGAGGCGAGCAGTACTTC CASSWRGGEQYF 12 TRBV11-2 - - TRBJ2-7
TGCGCCAGCAGCTTGGTAGGACTAGCGGGAGCTGATACGCAGTATTTT CASSLVGLAGADTQYF 16 TRBV5-1 - TRBD2 TRBJ2-3
TGTGCCAGCAGTTACGGGAGGGGAGAGACCCAGTACTTC CASSYGRGETQYF 13 TRBV6-6 - TRBD2 TRBJ2-5
TGTGCCAGCAGCTTAGGGTGGCGGGGGCCCCAGCAAGATACGCAGTATTTT CASSLGWRGPQQDTQYF 17 TRBV11-2 - - TRBJ2-3
TGCAGTGCTAAGGGACCGCTTGAGCAGTACTTC CSAKGPLEQYF 11 TRBV20-1 - - TRBJ2-7
TGTGCCAGCGGCTACGAGCAGTACTTC CASGYEQYF 9 TRBV6-1 - - TRBJ2-7
TGTGCCAGCAGTTCTCCACTAGCGGGAGGTTTCAATGAGCAGTTCTTC CASSSPLAGGFNEQFF 16 TRBV6-6 - TRBD2 TRBJ2-1
TGTGCCAGCAGCTTAGTCCTAGAGACCCAGTACTTC CASSLVLETQYF 12 TRBV5-4 - - TRBJ2-5
TGTGCCAGTTCCCTCAGGGAGGGGGGCAATCAGCCCCAGCATTTT CASSLREGGNQPQHF 15 TRBV27 - - TRBJ1-5
TGTGCCAGCAGTTTAAGGCAGGGCAATCAGCCCCAGCATTTT CASSLRQGNQPQHF 14 TRBV28 - - TRBJ1-5
TGCGCCAGCAGTGAGTCGGGCGGGACGAACACCGGGGAGCTGTTTTTT CASSESGGTNTGELFF 16 TRBV10-2 once - TRBJ2-2
TGTGCCAGCAGCGTAGCGCTAGCGGGAGCAACCAATGAGCAGTTCTTC CASSVALAGATNEQFF 16 TRBV9 - TRBD2 TRBJ2-1
TGTGCCAGCGGAACTAGCGGGAGGGCCTCAGAGACCCAGTACTTC CASGTSGRASETQYF 15 TRBV6-1 - TRBD2 TRBJ2-5
TGTGCCAGCAGTTTATCAGGTCGGGGCAGCCGAAACTATGGCTACACCTTC CASSLSGRGSRNYGYTF 17 TRBV27 - - TRBJ1-2
TGTGCCAGCTCACCGAGACAGTGGGGGGACTTAATGAACACTGAAGCTTTCTTT CASSPRQWGDLMNTEAFF 18 TRBV18 few - TRBJ1-1
TGCGCCAGCAGCTTGGCCGTGATAGCGGGGGTACTTGAGACCCAGTACTTC CASSLAVIAGVLETQYF 17 TRBV5-1 - TRBD2 TRBJ2-5